What follows are 3 T cell receptor beta chains derived from one specimen sequenced in a study of blood T cell repertoires in COVID-19. The data were produced by immunoSEQ multiplex PCR, yet TCRdb's version contains in-frame clones alone and is incomplete. Found here are around 250,000 clones, around 83% of them singletons; the top ten hold approximately 5.3%. The material sequenced was peripheral blood. Receptor source: an elderly man with acute or convalescent COVID-19.

The chain is built from TRBV29-1 and TRBJ1-1; D is unresolved. Trimming left V 7 bases short and J 2 bases short, with 11 bases between. CDR1 is SQVTM and CDR2 is ANQGSEA in the germline V gene. The CDR3 has 12 residues. CDR3 coding DNA: TGCAGCGGGATTAGGACTAACACTGAAGCTTTCTTT. As protein: CSGIRTNTEAFF.

The chain has TRBV5-4 and TRBJ2-5; 10 bases line up with TRBD1. V was pared by 2 bases and J by 5 bases, with 6 bases of the junction left unmatched. The CDR3 totals 15 residues. Germline CDR1 SGHNT, CDR2 YYREEE (reference sequence). The DNA of the CDR3 is TGTGCCAGCAGCTTTGGGGACAGGGGAATGGAGACCCAGTACTTC. Its protein product is CASSFGDRGMETQYF.

J is TRBJ2-3 and V is TRBV19; a weak D match, TRBD2 (5 bases). V dropped 9 bases and J dropped 8 bases, with 18 bases sitting between them. Germline V CDR1 and CDR2: LNHDA, SQIVND (reference sequence). This CDR3 is 13 amino acids long. In DNA form, the CDR3 reads TGTGCCAGCTCGGGCGGACTTATCTCTACGCAGTATTTT. Encoded protein: CASSGGLISTQYF.